This paragraph reports one TCR beta chain. The source of the sample is a study of response to subunit inactivated influenza vaccine. J gave up 0 bases and V 8 bases, and 7 bases lay outside the gene matches. This CDR3 contains 15 residues. Germline CDR1 is SEHNR and CDR2 is FQNEAQ (reference sequence). TCRdb analysed the RT-PCR reads with MiXCR anew, one entry per CDR3 protein. The sample has 150,000 to 200,000 distinct CDR3 sequences, about 12% seen once. The sample was also reused in another study, on T cells expressing NK-cell markers. As that study records: A 5'RACE template switching approach incorporating UMIs was used to make TCR beta cDNA. Obtained from sorted CD3+CD56+NKG2C+, CD3+CD56+NKG2C- and CD3+CD56-NKG2C+ T cells were the TCR beta repertoires. In more than 5 donors, dominant CD3+CD56+NKG2C+ clones formed about 1.0-7.5% of CD8+ cells.

This TCR derives from a man in his fifties who received an inactivated influenza vaccine. The rearrangement joins TRBV7-9 to TRBJ2-1, with TRBD2 identical over 7 bases. The sample here was CD8+ T cells sorted from PBMCs, taken 11 to 12 days after vaccination. In nucleotides, the CDR3 is TGTGCCAGCGACATCCAGCGGGACTCCTACAATGAGCAGTTCTTC. Its translation: CASDIQRDSYNEQFF.